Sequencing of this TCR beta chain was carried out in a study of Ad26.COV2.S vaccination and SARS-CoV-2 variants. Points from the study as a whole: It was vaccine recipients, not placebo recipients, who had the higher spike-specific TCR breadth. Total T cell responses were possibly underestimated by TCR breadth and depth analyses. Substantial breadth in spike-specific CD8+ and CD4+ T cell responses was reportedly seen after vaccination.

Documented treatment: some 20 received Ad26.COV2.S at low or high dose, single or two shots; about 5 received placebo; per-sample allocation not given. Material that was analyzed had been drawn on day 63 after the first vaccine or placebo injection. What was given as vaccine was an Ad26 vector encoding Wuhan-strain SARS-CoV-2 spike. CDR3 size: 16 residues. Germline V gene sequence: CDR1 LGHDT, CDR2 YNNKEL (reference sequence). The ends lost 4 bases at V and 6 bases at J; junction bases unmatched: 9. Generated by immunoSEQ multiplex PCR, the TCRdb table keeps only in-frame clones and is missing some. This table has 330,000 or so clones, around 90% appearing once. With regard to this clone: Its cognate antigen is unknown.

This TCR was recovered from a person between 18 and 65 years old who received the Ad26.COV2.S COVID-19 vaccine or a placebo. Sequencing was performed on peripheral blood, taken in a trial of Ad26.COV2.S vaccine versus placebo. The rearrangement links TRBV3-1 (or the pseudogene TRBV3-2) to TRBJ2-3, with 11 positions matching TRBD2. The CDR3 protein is CASSRLAGGPGDTQYF. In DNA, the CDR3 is TGTGCCAGCAGCCGTCTAGCGGGAGGACCCGGGGATACGCAGTATTTT.